This T cell receptor (beta chain) was retrieved from a study of CD8 T cells in Susac syndrome. For the study at large: When their blood was taken, the Susac syndrome patients had either not yet had any therapy, were taking corticosteroids, or were taking intravenous immunoglobulin alone.

Only one count was recorded for this clonotype. An input of roughly 0.5 to 1 ug of RNA was subjected to reverse transcription using random hexamers. TCRdb used MiXCR to reprocess the immunoSEQ multiplex PCR reads, holding one entry per CDR3 protein. Found here are about 84,000 distinct CDR3 sequences, approximately 96% of them singletons; the top ten hold roughly 0.4%. Source material: CD8+ T cells from PBMCs. This TCR was recovered from a human donor with Susac syndrome.

The CDR3 DNA is TGTGCCAGCAGAGCGACTGATTCTGGAAACACCATATATTTT. Protein product: CASRATDSGNTIYF. J is TRBJ1-3 and V is TRBV9; no clear D gene. V was cut by 5 bases and J by 1 base, with 10 bases left in between. Per the germline V gene, CDR1 is SGDLS and CDR2 is YYNGEE. This CDR3 is built from 14 residues.